These 2 T cell receptor beta chains originate from one sample sequenced in a study of T cell responses to AZD1222 COVID-19 vaccine. The repertoire was sequenced with immunoSEQ multiplex PCR; TCRdb's copy has only in-frame clones and lacks some. The sample lists approximately 84,000 clones; 70% to 90% were seen once. This specimen consisted of peripheral blood, obtained 28 days after the second AZD1222 dose. These TCRs come from an adult who received the AZD1222 COVID-19 vaccine.

J is TRBJ1-6 and V is TRBV28; no clear D gene. Trimming took off 6 bases at V and 0 bases at J, with 9 bases between the two ends. Germline CDR1 and CDR2: MDHEN and SYDVKM. The CDR3 is 15 residues long. CDR3 nucleotide sequence: TGTGCCAGCAGCTTTTTGAACTCCTATAATTCACCCCTCCACTTT. It is translated as CASSFLNSYNSPLHF. Together with reference TRBV28 and TRBJ1-6, the CDR3 gives the full variable domain: DVKVTQSSRYLVKRTGEKVFLECVQDMDHENMFWYRQDPGLGLRLIYFSYDVKMKEKGDIPEGYSVSREKKERFSLILESASTNQTSMYLCASSFLNSYNSPLHFGNGTRLTVT.

The V and J genes are TRBV2 and TRBJ1-4, with D hard to call. Germline CDR1 is SNHLY and CDR2 is FYNNEI. With 6 bases removed from V and 0 bases from J, the gap between germline ends came to 11 bases. The CDR3 is made up of 15 amino acids. In DNA, the CDR3 is TGTGCCAGCAGGAGGACGGGAACAACTAATGAAAAACTGTTTTTT. This gives the protein CASRRTGTTNEKLFF.